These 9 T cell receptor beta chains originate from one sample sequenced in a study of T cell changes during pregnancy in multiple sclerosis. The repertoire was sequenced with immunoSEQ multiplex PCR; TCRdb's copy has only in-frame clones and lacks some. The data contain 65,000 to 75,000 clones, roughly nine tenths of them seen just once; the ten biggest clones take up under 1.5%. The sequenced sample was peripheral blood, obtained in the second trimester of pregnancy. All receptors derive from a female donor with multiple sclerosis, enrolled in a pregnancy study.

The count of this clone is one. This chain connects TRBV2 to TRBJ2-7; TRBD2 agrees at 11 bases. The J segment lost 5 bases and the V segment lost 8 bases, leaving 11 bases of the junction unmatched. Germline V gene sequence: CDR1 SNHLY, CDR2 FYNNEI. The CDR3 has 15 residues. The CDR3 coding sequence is TGTGCCAGCCAGCGGGGGACTAGCGGCTTGCACGAGCAGTACTTC. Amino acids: CASQRGTSGLHEQYF.

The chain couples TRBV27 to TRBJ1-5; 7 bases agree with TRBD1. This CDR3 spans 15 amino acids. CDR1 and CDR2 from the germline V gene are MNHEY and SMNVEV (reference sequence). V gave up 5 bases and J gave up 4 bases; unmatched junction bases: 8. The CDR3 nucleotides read TGTGCCAGCAGTAAGGCCCAGGGGGATAATCAGCCCCAGCATTTT. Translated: CASSKAQGDNQPQHF.

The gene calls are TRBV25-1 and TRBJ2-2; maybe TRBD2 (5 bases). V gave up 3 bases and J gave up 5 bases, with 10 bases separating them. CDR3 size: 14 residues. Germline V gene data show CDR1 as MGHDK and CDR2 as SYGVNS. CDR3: CASSENGVTGELFF. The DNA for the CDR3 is TGTGCCAGCAGTGAGAACGGGGTAACCGGGGAGCTGTTTTTT.

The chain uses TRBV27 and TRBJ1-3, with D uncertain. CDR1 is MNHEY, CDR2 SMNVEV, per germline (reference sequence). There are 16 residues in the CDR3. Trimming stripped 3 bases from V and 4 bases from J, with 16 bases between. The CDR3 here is CASSFNFGTVGNTIYF. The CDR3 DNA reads TGTGCCAGCAGTTTTAATTTTGGTACAGTCGGAAACACCATATATTTT.

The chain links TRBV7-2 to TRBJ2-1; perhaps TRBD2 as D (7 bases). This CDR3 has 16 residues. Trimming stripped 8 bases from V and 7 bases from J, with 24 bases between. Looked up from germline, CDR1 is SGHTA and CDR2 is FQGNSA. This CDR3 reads CASRNAGAAQGNEQFF. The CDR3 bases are TGTGCCAGCCGAAACGCGGGGGCGGCCCAAGGGAATGAGCAGTTCTTC.

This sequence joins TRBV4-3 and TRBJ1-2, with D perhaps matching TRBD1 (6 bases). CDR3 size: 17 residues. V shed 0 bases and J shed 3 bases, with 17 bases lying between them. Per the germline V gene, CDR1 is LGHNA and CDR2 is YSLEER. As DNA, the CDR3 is TGCGCCAGCAGCCAAGATCTAGGGGGGGGCGCTCACTATGGCTACACCTTC. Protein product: CASSQDLGGGAHYGYTF.

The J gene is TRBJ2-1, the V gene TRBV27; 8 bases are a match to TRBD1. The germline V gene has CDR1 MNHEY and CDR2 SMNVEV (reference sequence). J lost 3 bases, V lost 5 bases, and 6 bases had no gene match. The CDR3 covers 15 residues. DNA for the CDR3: TGTGCCAGCAGTCCGAGGACAGGGAACTACAATGAGCAGTTCTTC. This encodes CASSPRTGNYNEQFF.

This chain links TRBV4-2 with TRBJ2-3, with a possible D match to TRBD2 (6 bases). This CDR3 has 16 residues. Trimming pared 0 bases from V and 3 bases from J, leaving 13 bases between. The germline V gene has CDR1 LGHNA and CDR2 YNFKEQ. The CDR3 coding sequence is TGTGCCAGCAGCCAAGAATGGGCGGGGTGGACAGATACGCAGTATTTT. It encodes CASSQEWAGWTDTQYF.

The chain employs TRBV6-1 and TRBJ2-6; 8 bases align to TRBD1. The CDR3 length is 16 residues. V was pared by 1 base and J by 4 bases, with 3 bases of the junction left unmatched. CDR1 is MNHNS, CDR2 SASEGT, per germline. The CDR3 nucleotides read TGTGCCAGCAGTGAAGGGACAGGGTGGGGGGCCAACGTCCTGACTTTC. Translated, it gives CASSEGTGWGANVLTF.